Below are 28 T cell receptor beta chains sequenced from a single sample in a study of control samples from healthy donors and cancer patients (TCRdb year 2020). Library preparation employed the immunoSEQ multiplex PCR assay. Sourced from immuneACCESS, this table was stored by TCRdb with only in-frame sequences that have V and J called. A share of the clones is absent; for the studies checked, an unresolved V gene accounts for under half, and the remainder has no known explanation. The sample table records some 89,000 clones; approximately 86% of these occur just once. Approximately 21% of the sample is held by the ten biggest clonotypes. Sequenced: blood. Every receptor here comes from a man aged 25 to 45 in good health.

This clone was detected only a few times. The chain couples TRBV7-9 to TRBJ1-1; D ambiguous. Germline V gene data show CDR1 as SEHNR and CDR2 as FQNEAQ (reference sequence). There are 10 residues in the CDR3. The germline V and J ends were trimmed by 8 bases and 7 bases, with 8 bases remaining between them. The CDR3 bases are TGTGCCAGCGACGGGCGTGAAGCTTTCTTT. Protein product: CASDGREAFF.

The CDR3 region has the DNA TGTGCCAGCAGTGATTGGAACACCATATATTTT. Protein: CASSDWNTIYF. The chain carries TRBV6-1 and TRBJ1-3; D uncertain. The V gene's germline CDR1 is MNHNS and CDR2 SASEGT. Trimming took off 3 bases at V and 7 bases at J, with 4 bases between the two ends. The CDR3 runs to 11 residues.

V and J are TRBV3-1 (or the pseudogene TRBV3-2) and TRBJ2-7; D perhaps matches TRBD1 (5 bases). Germline V gives CDR1 LGHDT, CDR2 YNNKEL (reference sequence). The V end was cut by 7 bases, the J end by 2 bases, with 15 bases between. CDR3 length: 14 amino acids. The CDR3: CASTRHGAPYEQYF. The CDR3 region has the DNA TGTGCCAGCACCCGGCATGGGGCGCCCTACGAGCAGTACTTC.

The V call is TRBV10-1, the J call TRBJ1-2; TRBD1 matches at 8 bases. Trimming removed 7 bases from V and 9 bases from J; junction bases left unmatched: 16. CDR1 and CDR2 (germline): WNHNN, SYGVQD (reference sequence). The CDR3 consists of 15 residues. The DNA of the CDR3 is TGCGCCAGCACTGGGACAGGTAAATATTCGAGAAGCTACACCTTC. Translated: CASTGTGKYSRSYTF.

The chain has TRBV13 and TRBJ2-5; D is possibly TRBD1 or TRBD2 (5 bases each). Germline-derived CDR1 and CDR2 are PRHDT and FYEKMQ (reference sequence). CDR3 length: 13 amino acids. Trimming shortened V by 6 bases and J by 0 bases, and 8 bases separated the two germline ends. CDR3 sequence: CASREGYQETQYF. CDR3 bases: TGTGCCAGCAGAGAGGGGTACCAAGAGACCCAGTACTTC.

This chain connects TRBV19 to TRBJ2-1; TRBD1 agrees at 10 bases. From germline, CDR1 is LNHDA and CDR2 SQIVND (reference sequence). The V gene end was trimmed by 4 bases and the J gene end by 8 bases; junction bases not matched to a gene: 11. CDR3 length equals 16 residues. CDR3 sequence: CASSTRTGGIVDEQFF. In DNA, the CDR3 is TGTGCCAGTAGTACACGGACAGGGGGGATAGTAGATGAGCAGTTCTTC.

The rearrangement uses TRBV4-2 and TRBJ2-2, with 11 bases identical to TRBD2. Trimming at V came to 7 bases and at J to 2 bases, leaving 9 bases not matched to a gene. The V gene's germline CDR1 is LGHNA and CDR2 YNFKEQ. The CDR3 runs to 17 residues. This CDR3 reads CASTLLAGGFNTGELFF. The DNA for the CDR3 is TGTGCCAGCACCCTTCTAGCGGGGGGCTTTAACACCGGGGAGCTGTTTTTT.

The rearrangement joins TRBV6-5 to TRBJ1-1, with TRBD1 as a possible D gene (5 bases). Germline V gene lookup returns CDR1 MNHEY and CDR2 SVGAGI. The CDR3 totals 15 residues. V was trimmed by 2 bases and J by 3 bases, leaving 13 bases between them. CDR3 bases: TGTGCCAGCAGTTACGGGAAGGGGTGGCACACTGAAGCTTTCTTT. Its translation: CASSYGKGWHTEAFF.

The chain couples TRBV5-1 to TRBJ2-2; 8 positions agree with TRBD1. Germline CDR1 and CDR2: SGHRS and YFSETQ. The CDR3 sequence is 15 residues long. V trimming: 4 bases; J trimming: 2 bases; junction bases outside the gene matches: 4. This CDR3 is CASSPGQGNTGELFF. The CDR3, as DNA: TGCGCCAGCAGCCCAGGACAGGGCAACACCGGGGAGCTGTTTTTT.

The sample holds a few counts of this clone. The chain couples TRBV29-1 to TRBJ2-5, with TRBD1 as a possible D gene (5 bases). The CDR3 runs to 13 residues. The V and J ends lost 3 bases and 5 bases respectively, with 13 bases between them. Per germline, CDR1 SQVTM and CDR2 ANQGSEA. The CDR3 spells CSVEAGLGETQYF. The CDR3 DNA follows: TGCAGCGTTGAGGCAGGGCTCGGGGAGACCCAGTACTTC.

This clone was observed once. The gene calls are TRBV9 and TRBJ1-3, with D perhaps matching TRBD1 (5 bases). Germline CDR1 and CDR2: SGDLS and YYNGEE. The CDR3 has 16 residues. Trimming stripped 5 bases from V and 0 bases from J, with 15 bases between. CDR3 DNA: TGTGCCAGCAGTGACCCCGGGGGGAGCTCTGGAAACACCATATATTTT. It is translated as CASSDPGGSSGNTIYF. Supplemented by reference TRBV9 and TRBJ1-3, the full variable domain reads DSGVTQTPKHLITATGQRVTLRCSPRSGDLSVYWYQQSLDQGLQFLIQYYNGEERAKGNILERFSAQQFPDLHSELNLSSLELGDSALYFCASSDPGGSSGNTIYFGEGSWLTVV.

The chain has TRBV7-2 and TRBJ2-2, with a possible D match to TRBD1 (5 bases). Germline V gene data show CDR1 as SGHTA and CDR2 as FQGNSA. The CDR3 extends over 14 amino acids. V was cut by 3 bases and J by 7 bases, with 12 bases left in between. CDR3 in DNA: TGTGCCAGCAGCTTCGGCAGGGTCGACGGGGAGCTGTTTTTT. This sequence encodes CASSFGRVDGELFF. The full variable domain, with the rest looked up from reference TRBV7-2 and TRBJ2-2, is GAGVSQSPSNKVTEKGKDVELRCDPISGHTALYWYRQSLGQGLEFLIYFQGNSAPDKSGLPSDRFSAERTGGSVSTLTIQRTQQEDSAVYLCASSFGRVDGELFFGEGSRLTVL.

J is TRBJ1-4 and V is TRBV27, with 8 bases lining up with TRBD1. Germline trimming cut 6 bases from V and 4 bases from J; bases unmatched to any gene: 7. This CDR3 region has 15 residues. The V gene's germline CDR1 is MNHEY and CDR2 SMNVEV (reference sequence). The CDR3, as DNA: TGTGCCAGCAGCGGAGGACAGGGTAATAATGAAAAACTGTTTTTT. This encodes CASSGGQGNNEKLFF.

The rearrangement joins TRBV3-1 (or the pseudogene TRBV3-2) to TRBJ1-2; D not certain. Germline CDR1 LGHDT, CDR2 YNNKEL (reference sequence). Trimming took 0 bases from V and 8 from J, leaving 7 bases between them. The CDR3 contains 12 residues. The CDR3 coding sequence is TGTGCCAGCAGCCAAGAAAGTCGGGGCTACACCTTC. Translated: CASSQESRGYTF.

This chain uses TRBV29-1 with TRBJ2-5, with no clear D. The CDR3 length is 14 residues. The germline V and J ends were trimmed by 3 bases and 5 bases, with 16 bases remaining between them. Germline CDR1 SQVTM, CDR2 ANQGSEA. CDR3 nucleotide sequence: TGCAGCGTTGAGGCGGAAGGCCTAAGGGAGACCCAGTACTTC. This translates into CSVEAEGLRETQYF.

The rearrangement uses TRBV24-1 and TRBJ1-2; 10 positions agree with TRBD1. Germline V gene data show CDR1 as KGHDR and CDR2 as SFDVKD. The CDR3 spans 15 residues. V gave up 3 bases and J gave up 6 bases; unmatched junction bases: 6. The CDR3 loop reads CATSDPDRGLDGYTF. CDR3 nucleotides: TGTGCCACCAGTGATCCCGACAGGGGGCTCGATGGCTACACCTTC.

The chain employs TRBV15 and TRBJ1-5; D unclear. Germline CDR1 is LNHNV and CDR2 is YYDKDF (reference sequence). There are 16 residues in the CDR3. V lost 1 base and J 5 bases, leaving 15 bases between the germline ends. As DNA, the CDR3 is TGTGCCACCAGCAGAGGAACGAGGGTTCCAGATCAGCCCCAGCATTTT. Its protein product is CATSRGTRVPDQPQHF.

V is TRBV10-2 and J is TRBJ2-3; D possibly corresponds to TRBD2 (5 bases). Trimming took off 8 bases at V and 0 bases at J, with 18 bases between the two ends. The CDR3 length is 16 residues. Germline V gene lookup returns CDR1 WSHSY and CDR2 SAAADI. The DNA of the CDR3 is TGCGCCAGCTCGGGAATTAGCTTTTCTAGCACAGATACGCAGTATTTT. This gives the protein CASSGISFSSTDTQYF.

The rearrangement uses TRBV12-3 or TRBV12-4 and TRBJ2-1, with unresolved D. Deletions cut 6 bases from V and 5 bases from J, with 5 bases between. The CDR3 spans 11 residues. The CDR3 sequence is CASRLNNEQFF. CDR3 sequence (DNA): TGTGCCAGCAGGCTGAACAATGAGCAGTTCTTC.

The V and J genes are TRBV24-1 and TRBJ2-2; tentative D call: TRBD2 (7 bases). V dropped 1 base and J dropped 4 bases, with 12 bases sitting between them. Germline V gene data show CDR1 as KGHDR and CDR2 as SFDVKD. This CDR3 spans 16 amino acids. The CDR3, as DNA: TGTGCCACCAGTGATTTTGGGGGGGCCATCACCGGGGAGCTGTTTTTT. The encoded protein is CATSDFGGAITGELFF.

The chain uses TRBV5-6 and TRBJ2-1; D possibly corresponds to TRBD2 (5 bases). V gave up 4 bases and J gave up 8 bases, with 10 bases separating them. The germline V gene encodes CDR1 SGHDT and CDR2 YYEEEE. There are 12 residues in the CDR3. The CDR3 region has the DNA TGTGCCAGCAGCCTGACGAGGGATGAGCAGTTCTTC. Its protein is CASSLTRDEQFF.

V usage is TRBV29-1 and J usage is TRBJ1-1; D perhaps matches TRBD1 (6 bases). Germline CDR1 SQVTM, CDR2 ANQGSEA. CDR3 length: 13 amino acids. Trimming removed 5 bases at V and 8 bases at J, with 18 bases between. CDR3 amino acids: CSVRPVRGAEAFF. The CDR3 DNA reads as TGCAGCGTTCGACCGGTCCGGGGGGCGGAAGCTTTCTTT.

The gene calls are TRBV28 and TRBJ1-1; D gene uncertain. This CDR3 has 16 amino acids. Trimming shortened V by 7 bases and J by 0 bases, and 18 bases separated the two germline ends. Germline V CDR1 and CDR2: MDHEN, SYDVKM. The CDR3, as DNA: TGTGCCAGCACAGAGTCCCTGGGCAACATGAACACTGAAGCTTTCTTT. Its protein is CASTESLGNMNTEAFF.

The chain joins TRBV11-3 to TRBJ2-3, with 7 bases that match TRBD2. Germline lookup yields CDR1 SGHNT and CDR2 YENEEA. The ends lost 5 bases at V and 0 bases at J; junction bases unmatched: 5. The CDR3 runs to 15 residues. CDR3 protein: CASSRGGVSTDTQYF. DNA for the CDR3: TGTGCCAGCAGCCGCGGGGGTGTTAGCACAGATACGCAGTATTTT. The full variable domain, with the rest looked up from reference TRBV11-3 and TRBJ2-3, is EAGVVQSPRYKIIEKKQPVAFWCNPISGHNTLYWYLQNLGQGPELLIRYENEEAVDDSQLPKDRFSAERLKGVDSTLKIQPAELGDSAVYLCASSRGGVSTDTQYFGPGTRLTVL.

The chain carries TRBV19 and TRBJ2-1; 9 bases agree with TRBD2. The CDR3 extends over 16 amino acids. After removal of 0 bases from V and 8 bases from J, the junction contained 8 bases not matched to a gene. From germline, CDR1 is LNHDA and CDR2 SQIVND (reference sequence). CDR3 amino acids: CASSIDRGGARYEQFF. The CDR3 DNA reads as TGTGCCAGTAGTATAGATCGCGGGGGGGCCAGGTATGAGCAGTTCTTC.

V is TRBV6-6 and J is TRBJ2-3, with TRBD2 matching over 8 bases. The germline V gene has CDR1 MNHNY and CDR2 SVGAGI (reference sequence). This CDR3 has 14 amino acids. Trimming cost V 6 bases and J 3 bases; bases outside gene matches: 5. The CDR3 DNA follows: TGTGCCAGCAGAGCACGGGGGGGTACAGATACGCAGTATTTT. Amino acid sequence: CASRARGGTDTQYF.

The chain is built from TRBV12-3 or TRBV12-4 and TRBJ1-2; D not certain. V lost 1 base and J lost 8, with 11 bases in between. The CDR3 runs to 13 residues. CDR3 region: CASSLVAGHGYTF. CDR3 sequence (DNA): TGTGCCAGCAGTTTAGTGGCAGGCCACGGCTACACCTTC.

CDR3 DNA sequence: TGTGCCAGCAGTTCCGCCCGCAGCCACTATGGCTACACCTTC. Amino acids: CASSSARSHYGYTF. V is TRBV7-2 and J is TRBJ1-2; D not certain. Germline loops: CDR1 SGHTA, CDR2 FQGNSA. The ends were cut back, 6 bases at V and 3 bases at J, with 14 bases in the middle. This CDR3 contains 14 residues.